The 24 T cell receptor beta chains below come from one sample, sequenced in a study of Ad26.COV2.S vaccination and SARS-CoV-2 variants. Treatment here: over 15 received Ad26.COV2.S at low or high dose, single or two shots; roughly 5 received placebo; per-sample allocation not given. Material that was analyzed had been drawn on day 63 after the first vaccine or placebo injection. This table comes from immunoSEQ multiplex PCR, and its TCRdb copy is limited to in-frame clones, with some not included. The repertoire holds around 320,000 clones, around 86% seen once, with 3.4% in the top ten. The source was peripheral blood, collected in a trial of Ad26.COV2.S vaccine versus placebo. These receptors all stem from a person aged 18 to 65 who received the Ad26.COV2.S COVID-19 vaccine or a placebo.

V gene TRBV10-2 combines with J gene TRBJ1-2; D not resolved. The germline gives CDR1 WSHSY, CDR2 SAAADI. This CDR3 spans 13 amino acids. Trimming removed 0 bases from V and 3 bases from J, with 5 bases in between. CDR3 residues: CASSESLYYGYTF. CDR3 DNA: TGCGCCAGCAGTGAGTCGTTGTACTATGGCTACACCTTC.

V and J are TRBV25-1 and TRBJ1-2, with TRBD1 as a possible D gene (5 bases). The CDR3 is 13 amino acids. V lost 6 bases and J lost 0, with 8 bases in between. The germline CDR1 and CDR2 sequences are MGHDK and SYGVNS. CDR3 nucleotide sequence: TGTGCCAGCAGCGCGACAGCTAACTATGGCTACACCTTC. Encoded protein: CASSATANYGYTF.

The chain's CDR3 is CASRDQGGVGEQYF. The CDR3 DNA reads as TGTGCCAGCAGGGACCAGGGTGGGGTCGGCGAGCAGTACTTC. The genes are TRBV6-5 and TRBJ2-7; weak D call: TRBD1 (5 bases). From germline, CDR1 is MNHEY and CDR2 SVGAGI. This CDR3 comprises 14 residues. V was clipped by 6 bases and J by 6 bases, with 18 bases between them.

This chain uses TRBV7-9 with TRBJ2-1; possible D gene TRBD1, 6 bases. The CDR3 extends over 14 amino acids. Germline V CDR1 and CDR2: SEHNR, FQNEAQ (reference sequence). Trimming cost V 5 bases and J 7 bases, with 15 bases left between them. The CDR3 here is CASSLSLRGNEQFF. DNA of the CDR3: TGTGCCAGCAGCCTTAGCCTCAGGGGAAATGAGCAGTTCTTC.

Only one count was recorded for this clone. The chain combines TRBV5-1 with TRBJ1-2; 9 nucleotides align to TRBD1. The ends lost 4 bases at V and 6 bases at J; junction bases unmatched: 7. Per germline, CDR1 SGHRS and CDR2 YFSETQ. The CDR3 runs to 14 residues. The CDR3 spells CASSVAGDRDGYTF. CDR3 coding DNA: TGCGCCAGCAGCGTAGCGGGGGACAGGGATGGCTACACCTTC.

Only one count was recorded for this clone. This rearrangement joins TRBV30 to TRBJ1-6; D is undetermined. V was pared by 5 bases and J by 8 bases, with 13 bases between. This CDR3 region has 13 residues. Germline CDR1 is GTSNPN and CDR2 is SVGIG (reference sequence). CDR3 sequence: CAWGPNTDSPLHF. CDR3 in DNA: TGTGCCTGGGGACCAAACACTGATTCACCCCTCCACTTT.

This CDR3 reads CASSVEVASNTGELFF. CDR3 coding DNA: TGTGCCAGCAGCGTAGAGGTGGCTTCGAACACCGGGGAGCTGTTTTTT. This chain connects TRBV9 to TRBJ2-2; D is ambiguous. CDR1 is SGDLS, CDR2 YYNGEE, per germline. V dropped 0 bases and J dropped 0 bases, with 9 bases sitting between them. The CDR3 is 16 residues long.

V usage is TRBV6-6 and J usage is TRBJ1-5; D gene uncertain. V was pared by 7 bases and J by 3 bases, with 10 bases between. The V gene's germline CDR1 is MNHNY and CDR2 SVGAGI (reference sequence). This CDR3 comprises 13 residues. CDR3 bases: TGTGCCAGCACCCCGAGTTCCAATCAGCCCCAGCATTTT. This sequence encodes CASTPSSNQPQHF.

The chain links TRBV19 to TRBJ2-5; TRBD1 is a possible D gene (6 bases). Germline values: CDR1 LNHDA, CDR2 SQIVND (reference sequence). The V and J ends lost 3 bases and 2 bases respectively, with 13 bases between them. The CDR3 length is 15 residues. The CDR3 DNA follows: TGTGCCAGTAGTATCTCTCCCGGACAGCAAGAGACCCAGTACTTC. Protein product: CASSISPGQQETQYF.

This clone came up once. V and J are TRBV4-3 and TRBJ2-3, with D tentatively TRBD2 (7 bases). V was pared by 0 bases and J by 9 bases, with 19 bases between. The germline gives CDR1 LGHNA, CDR2 YSLEER. This CDR3 spans 16 amino acids. CDR3 sequence reads: CASSQELTRGASTQYF. The CDR3 bases are TGCGCCAGCAGCCAAGAGTTGACCCGGGGGGCTAGCACGCAGTATTTT.

This clone was detected only once. J is TRBJ2-7 and V is TRBV19; TRBD1 is a possible D gene (6 bases). This CDR3 has 13 residues. Germline CDR1 and CDR2: LNHDA and SQIVND (reference sequence). Between the trimmed V and J ends, which lost 5 bases and 3 bases, there was a span of 11 bases. The CDR3 is CASSPGHGYEQYF. The CDR3 nucleotides are TGTGCCAGTAGTCCGGGACACGGCTACGAGCAGTACTTC. The whole variable domain, remainder taken from reference TRBV19 and TRBJ2-7, is DGGITQSPKYLFRKEGQNVTLSCEQNLNHDAMYWYRQDPGQGLRLIYYSQIVNDFQKGDIAEGYSVSREKKESFPLTVTSAQKNPTAFYLCASSPGHGYEQYFGPGTRLTVT.

The chain is built from TRBV5-1 and TRBJ1-1; the D is unclear. Trimming removed 0 bases at V and 4 bases at J, with 16 bases between. This CDR3 has 16 amino acids. The germline CDR1 and CDR2 sequences are SGHRS and YFSETQ. CDR3: CASSLARLIDRTEAFF. For the CDR3, the DNA is TGCGCCAGCAGCTTGGCTAGGCTCATCGATCGCACTGAAGCTTTCTTT.

A few counts support this clone. The rearrangement links TRBV19 to TRBJ2-7; D unclear. Trimming cost V 0 bases and J 0 bases, with 6 bases left between them. There are 14 residues in the CDR3. Germline V gene sequence: CDR1 LNHDA, CDR2 SQIVND (reference sequence). DNA for the CDR3: TGTGCCAGTAGTATAGAGGTCTTCTCCTACGAGCAGTACTTC. The encoded protein is CASSIEVFSYEQYF.

The V gene is TRBV18, the J gene TRBJ2-7; D may be TRBD1 (5 bases). The CDR3 loop spans 13 amino acids. Germline V gene lookup returns CDR1 KGHSH and CDR2 LQKENI. Between the trimmed V and J ends, which lost 0 bases and 6 bases, there was a span of 9 bases. Here the CDR3 reads CASSPPTAGEQYF. Written as DNA, the CDR3 is TGTGCCAGCTCACCACCGACAGCTGGCGAGCAGTACTTC.

The chain carries TRBV4-1 and TRBJ1-2; TRBD1 agrees at 7 bases. V was clipped by 1 base and J by 7 bases; unmatched bases: 12. The germline gives CDR1 MGHRA, CDR2 YSYEKL. CDR3 length: 16 amino acids. In DNA, the CDR3 is TGCGCCAGCAGCCAAGCCGACGACAGGGTAATCGCTGGCTACACCTTC. Its translation is CASSQADDRVIAGYTF.

This clone came up once. V is TRBV7-9 and J is TRBJ1-1, with D unclear. V was cut by 1 base and J by 6 bases, with 9 bases left in between. Germline values: CDR1 SEHNR, CDR2 FQNEAQ (reference sequence). This CDR3 region has 13 residues. CDR3 sequence: CASSLGTSPEAFF. CDR3 DNA: TGTGCCAGCAGCTTAGGAACTTCCCCTGAAGCTTTCTTT.

CDR3 sequence: CASSSRQIIYNEQFF. The CDR3 DNA reads as TGTGCCAGCAGCTCCAGACAGATAATCTACAATGAGCAGTTCTTC. The chain carries TRBV11-2 and TRBJ2-1; possible D gene TRBD1, 5 bases. With 4 bases removed from V and 3 bases from J, the gap between germline ends came to 13 bases. Germline lookup yields CDR1 SGHAT and CDR2 FQNNGV. The CDR3 has 15 residues. Supplemented by reference TRBV11-2 and TRBJ2-1, the full variable domain reads EAGVAQSPRYKIIEKRQSVAFWCNPISGHATLYWYQQILGQGPKLLIQFQNNGVVDDSQLPKDRFSAERLKGVDSTLKIQPAKLEDSAVYLCASSSRQIIYNEQFFGPGTRLTVL.

The V call is TRBV3-1 (or the pseudogene TRBV3-2), the J call TRBJ2-1, with 7 bases fitting TRBD1. Germline CDR1 LGHDT, CDR2 YNNKEL (reference sequence). The CDR3 loop spans 16 amino acids. Trimming took 0 bases from V and 3 from J; bases not matched to a gene: 5. In nucleotides, the CDR3 is TGTGCCAGCAGCCAAGATGGGGACAGCCTCTACAATGAGCAGTTCTTC. Its translation: CASSQDGDSLYNEQFF.

The rearrangement links TRBV18 to TRBJ1-3, with D tentatively TRBD1 (6 bases). The germline CDR1 and CDR2 sequences are KGHSH and LQKENI. V lost 8 bases and J lost 0, with 11 bases in between. The CDR3 contains 14 residues. The CDR3 spells CASSQGSSGNTIYF. The CDR3, as DNA: TGTGCCAGCAGCCAGGGGAGCTCTGGAAACACCATATATTTT.

This clone has just one count. The V call is TRBV7-2, the J call TRBJ1-1, with D unresolved. Germline CDR1 is SGHTA and CDR2 is FQGNSA. Trimming removed 1 base at V and 0 bases at J, with 9 bases between. The CDR3 covers 15 residues. The CDR3 sequence is CASSLGLGMNTEAFF. In DNA form, the CDR3 reads TGTGCCAGCAGCTTAGGCCTGGGAATGAACACTGAAGCTTTCTTT. Full variable domain (rest looked up from reference TRBV7-2 and TRBJ1-1): GAGVSQSPSNKVTEKGKDVELRCDPISGHTALYWYRQSLGQGLEFLIYFQGNSAPDKSGLPSDRFSAERTGGSVSTLTIQRTQQEDSAVYLCASSLGLGMNTEAFFGQGTRLTVV.

Of note for this clone: The sample holds other DNA sequences that translate to the same CDR3. The chain joins TRBV6-5 to TRBJ1-2; TRBD1 aligns across 9 bases. CDR3 length: 13 amino acids. V was pared by 7 bases and J by 4 bases, with 4 bases of the junction left unmatched. Germline lookup yields CDR1 MNHEY and CDR2 SVGAGI. CDR3: CASNPGQGYGYTF. CDR3 DNA sequence: TGTGCCAGCAACCCGGGACAGGGCTATGGCTACACCTTC.

The rearrangement joins TRBV5-4 to TRBJ1-1; 8 nucleotides agree with TRBD1. The CDR3 runs to 16 residues. The germline gives CDR1 SGHNT, CDR2 YYREEE (reference sequence). Germline trimming cut 2 bases from V and 1 base from J; bases unmatched to any gene: 7. CDR3 loop: CASSFTGQGKNTEAFF. The CDR3 DNA reads TGTGCCAGCAGCTTTACCGGACAGGGAAAGAACACTGAAGCTTTCTTT.

This clone was seen only once. This chain joins TRBV7-2 and TRBJ2-2, with TRBD2 matching 12 bases. The J segment lost 5 bases and the V segment lost 1 base, leaving 5 bases of the junction unmatched. The CDR3 is made up of 17 amino acids. CDR1 and CDR2 from the germline V gene are SGHTA and FQGNSA. CDR3 in DNA: TGTGCCAGCAGCTTAGAGGGACTAGCGGGTTATACCGGGGAGCTGTTTTTT. It yields the protein CASSLEGLAGYTGELFF.

This chain uses TRBV6-5 with TRBJ2-3; the match to TRBD1 covers 7 bases. The germline CDR1 and CDR2 sequences are MNHEY and SVGAGI. This CDR3 region has 12 residues. The V and J ends lost 11 bases and 4 bases, in that order; junction bases with no gene match: 6. The CDR3 region is CAVTGVADTQYF. In nucleotides, the CDR3 is TGTGCCGTAACAGGGGTGGCAGATACGCAGTATTTT.